The 21 T cell receptor beta chains presented below share a single source sample, sequenced in a study of T-cell reconstitution after alpha-beta-depleted transplantation in children. Preparation of the TCRbeta library used unique molecular identifiers. MiXCR was run by TCRdb on the PCR reads, yielding one entry per CDR3 protein. The table includes more than 250,000 distinct CDR3 sequences, nearly 10% detected once. Material: PBMCs from the stem cell graft donor, obtained from the stem cell graft. The source is a human donor who donated a stem cell graft to a child with SCID.

This chain joins TRBV5-1 and TRBJ1-3; the D is unclear. Germline assignment: CDR1 SGHRS and CDR2 YFSETQ. Trimming removed 4 bases at V and 0 bases at J, with 11 bases between. The CDR3 is made up of 15 amino acids. CDR3 in amino acids: CASSPPDNSGNTIYF. The CDR3 DNA reads TGCGCCAGCAGCCCGCCCGACAACTCTGGAAACACCATATATTTT.

The chain links TRBV5-1 to TRBJ2-1; TRBD2 aligns across 16 bases. The CDR3 length is 20 residues. CDR1 and CDR2 (germline): SGHRS, YFSETQ. With 2 bases clipped from V and 2 bases from J, the junction kept 10 bases outside the gene matches. The CDR3: CASSLPPGLAGGDPYNEQFF. DNA of the CDR3: TGCGCCAGCAGCTTACCCCCGGGACTAGCGGGGGGGGACCCCTACAATGAGCAGTTCTTC. Full variable domain (remainder filled in from reference TRBV5-1 and TRBJ2-1): KAGVTQTPRYLIKTRGQQVTLSCSPISGHRSVSWYQQTPGQGLQFLFEYFSETQRNKGNFPGRFSGRQFSNSRSEMNVSTLELGDSALYLCASSLPPGLAGGDPYNEQFFGPGTRLTVL.

This chain connects TRBV27 to TRBJ1-5; D uncertain. This CDR3 contains 13 residues. Deletions cut 2 bases from V and 6 bases from J, with 8 bases between. In germline, CDR1 is MNHEY, CDR2 SMNVEV (reference sequence). This chain's CDR3 is CASSLGRFQPQHF. The CDR3 bases are TGTGCCAGCAGTTTAGGGAGGTTTCAGCCCCAGCATTTT.

V and J are TRBV6-5 and TRBJ1-1, with 7 nucleotides matching TRBD1. Germline V gives CDR1 MNHEY, CDR2 SVGAGI. J gave up 0 bases and V 0 bases, and 4 bases lay outside the gene matches. The CDR3 spans 16 residues. The CDR3 sequence: CASSYSQGTMNTEAFF. CDR3 nucleotides: TGTGCCAGCAGTTACTCACAGGGGACCATGAACACTGAAGCTTTCTTT.

The chain employs TRBV20-1 and TRBJ1-2; D gene unclear. CDR3 length: 14 residues. From germline, CDR1 is DFQATT and CDR2 SNEGSKA (reference sequence). Trimming removed 6 bases at V and 0 bases at J, with 14 bases between. The CDR3 region is CSARGAQTNYGYTF. CDR3 DNA sequence: TGCAGTGCCCGAGGAGCCCAAACTAACTATGGCTACACCTTC.

To note about this clonotype: Mismatch with germline at one junction end may stem from a read error. The chain combines TRBV12-3 or TRBV12-4 with TRBJ2-1; no clear D. This CDR3 is built from 13 residues. CDR3 in amino acids: CASSLGPSNGQFF. CDR3 DNA sequence: TGTGCCAGCAGTTTAGGACCCTCAAATGGGCAGTTCTTC.

This clonotype has ten or more counts. The V call is TRBV29-1, the J call TRBJ2-7, with D unresolved. In germline, CDR1 is SQVTM, CDR2 ANQGSEA. This CDR3 comprises 13 residues. Between the trimmed V and J ends, which lost 7 bases and 0 bases, there was a span of 13 bases. In DNA, the CDR3 is TGCAGCGCCCGTCAGTTGGGCTCCTACGAGCAGTACTTC. It encodes CSARQLGSYEQYF.

The chain employs TRBV7-8 and TRBJ1-3; TRBD1 agrees at 8 bases. The CDR3 length is 17 residues. With 5 bases clipped from V and 0 bases from J, the junction kept 9 bases outside the gene matches. CDR1 is SGHVS and CDR2 is FQNEAQ in the germline V gene. The CDR3 region has the DNA TGTGCCAGCAGCCCTACCGACAGGGGCTTCTCTGGAAACACCATATATTTT. This sequence encodes CASSPTDRGFSGNTIYF. Based on the CDR3 plus reference TRBV7-8 and TRBJ1-3, the full variable domain is GAGVSQSPRYKVAKRGQDVALRCDPISGHVSLFWYQQALGQGPEFLTYFQNEAQLDKSGLPSDRFFAERPEGSVSTLKIQRTQQEDSAVYLCASSPTDRGFSGNTIYFGEGSWLTVV.

This chain links TRBV7-9 with TRBJ2-2; 7 bases fit TRBD1. This CDR3 comprises 14 residues. Germline lookup yields CDR1 SEHNR and CDR2 FQNEAQ (reference sequence). V lost 6 bases to trimming and J lost 4 bases; unmatched junction nucleotides: 5. This chain's CDR3 is CASRPTGATGELFF. Here the CDR3 DNA reads TGTGCCAGCAGACCCACAGGGGCCACCGGGGAGCTGTTTTTT.

This clonotype was counted a few times. The chain uses TRBV5-1 and TRBJ1-6; tentatively, D is TRBD1 (5 bases). Trimming left V 0 bases short and J 5 bases short, with 12 bases between. The CDR3 totals 16 residues. CDR1 is SGHRS, CDR2 YFSETQ, per germline. The CDR3: CASSLERQLNNSPLHF. CDR3 in DNA: TGCGCCAGCAGCTTGGAACGACAGCTCAATAATTCACCCCTCCACTTT.

This clonotype was detected a few times. The rearrangement links TRBV11-2 to TRBJ2-2, with no clear D. Germline V gene data show CDR1 as SGHAT and CDR2 as FQNNGV. The CDR3 sequence is 14 residues long. The V gene lost 1 base and the J gene lost 8 bases, with 11 bases spanning the gap. The CDR3 region is CASSLALLGGELFF. For the CDR3, the DNA is TGTGCCAGCAGCTTAGCTCTTTTGGGGGGGGAGCTGTTTTTT.

This clonotype was seen ten or more times. The chain combines TRBV20-1 with TRBJ2-5; possible D gene TRBD2, 5 bases. This CDR3 spans 15 amino acids. Germline-derived CDR1 and CDR2 are DFQATT and SNEGSKA (reference sequence). V lost 0 bases, J lost 5 bases, and 16 bases lay in between. In DNA, the CDR3 is TGCAGTGCTAGAGACGAGGGAAAGGTCCGCGAGACCCAGTACTTC. Translated: CSARDEGKVRETQYF.

This clonotype was detected a few times. J is TRBJ1-1 and V is TRBV20-1; D gene ambiguous. This CDR3 has 14 amino acids. Looked up from germline, CDR1 is DFQATT and CDR2 is SNEGSKA (reference sequence). The germline V and J ends were trimmed by 5 bases and 6 bases, with 19 bases remaining between them. For the CDR3, the DNA is TGCAGTGCTCCCGACATGGGTAGGGAGTCTGAAGCTTTCTTT. Translating gives CSAPDMGRESEAFF.

This sequence joins TRBV12-3 or TRBV12-4 and TRBJ1-1; 7 positions agree with TRBD1. The CDR3 is made up of 12 amino acids. Germline trimming cut 6 bases from V and 8 bases from J; bases unmatched to any gene: 6. In nucleotides, the CDR3 is TGTGCCAGCAGGACCCTGACAGGGGAAGCTTTCTTT. It translates to CASRTLTGEAFF.

This chain uses TRBV7-9 with TRBJ2-1; TRBD1 agrees at 9 bases. Looked up from germline, CDR1 is SEHNR and CDR2 is FQNEAQ (reference sequence). After removal of 5 bases from V and 10 bases from J, the junction contained 15 bases not matched to a gene. The CDR3 covers 16 residues. The CDR3 reads CASSDHRDRERREQFF. The CDR3 coding sequence is TGTGCCAGCAGCGACCACCGGGACAGGGAACGGAGGGAGCAGTTCTTC.

There are many counts of this clonotype. This chain links TRBV29-1 with TRBJ2-7; 7 nucleotides agree with TRBD2. Germline loops: CDR1 SQVTM, CDR2 ANQGSEA. V gave up 5 bases and J gave up 0 bases; unmatched junction bases: 10. CDR3 length equals 15 residues. The CDR3 DNA reads as TGCAGCGTTTCGTTCCCTAGCGGAAGCTCCTACGAGCAGTACTTC. Translated, it gives CSVSFPSGSSYEQYF.

The V and J genes are TRBV20-1 and TRBJ2-1; perhaps TRBD2 as D (5 bases). Germline V gene data show CDR1 as DFQATT and CDR2 as SNEGSKA (reference sequence). The CDR3 loop spans 15 amino acids. V lost 0 bases to trimming and J lost 4 bases, with 13 bases between them. CDR3 nucleotide sequence: TGCAGTGCTAGAGAGACGGGAATAACGTACAATGAGCAGTTCTTC. Translation gives CSARETGITYNEQFF.

The rearrangement joins TRBV19 to TRBJ2-1, with 12 bases that match TRBD2. The CDR3 consists of 17 residues. Germline V lookup: CDR1 LNHDA, CDR2 SQIVND (reference sequence). With 5 bases clipped from V and 10 bases from J, the junction kept 15 bases outside the gene matches. The CDR3 sequence is CASSPSSGGARGGEQFF. CDR3 coding DNA: TGTGCCAGTAGTCCCTCTAGCGGGGGGGCCCGGGGAGGAGAGCAGTTCTTC.

The chain employs TRBV12-3 or TRBV12-4 and TRBJ2-5; D gene uncertain. V was shortened by 3 bases and J by 1 base, with 9 bases between the two germline ends. CDR3 size: 14 residues. CDR3 amino acids: CASSLSRPQETQYF. CDR3 coding DNA: TGTGCCAGCAGTTTGAGCAGGCCCCAAGAGACCCAGTACTTC.

This clonotype was counted many times. DNA of the CDR3: TGCAGTGCTAGTAGGGTTAACACAGATACGCAGTATTTT. This codes for CSASRVNTDTQYF. The chain is built from TRBV20-1 and TRBJ2-3; D ambiguous. V dropped 3 bases and J dropped 2 bases, with 9 bases sitting between them. This CDR3 has 13 amino acids. From germline, CDR1 is DFQATT and CDR2 SNEGSKA (reference sequence).

This chain connects TRBV10-3 to TRBJ2-1; tentative D call: TRBD1 (5 bases). Germline loops: CDR1 ENHRY, CDR2 SYGVKD. This CDR3 contains 14 residues. V was cut by 0 bases and J by 7 bases, with 10 bases left in between. The CDR3 DNA reads as TGTGCCATCAGTGAGTCTGTACAGGCTAATGAGCAGTTCTTC. This codes for CAISESVQANEQFF.